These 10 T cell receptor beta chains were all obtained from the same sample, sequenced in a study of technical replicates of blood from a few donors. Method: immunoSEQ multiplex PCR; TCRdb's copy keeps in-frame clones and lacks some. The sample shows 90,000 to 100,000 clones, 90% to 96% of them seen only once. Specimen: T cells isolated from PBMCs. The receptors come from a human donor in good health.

The CDR3 DNA sequence: TGTGCCAGCAGTGGGAACGTAGCGGGAGGTTTGAACACCGGGGAGCTGTTTTTT. Translated: CASSGNVAGGLNTGELFF. The V call is TRBV9, the J call TRBJ2-2; 10 nucleotides match TRBD2. CDR1 is SGDLS, CDR2 YYNGEE, per germline. The CDR3 consists of 18 residues. The junction had 11 bases not matched to a gene; V was cut back by 5 bases and J by 1 base.

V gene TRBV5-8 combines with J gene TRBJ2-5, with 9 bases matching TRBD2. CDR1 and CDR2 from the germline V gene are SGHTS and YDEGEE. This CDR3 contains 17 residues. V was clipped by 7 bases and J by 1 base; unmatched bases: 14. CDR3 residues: CASPSGARTATQETQYF. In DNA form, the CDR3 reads TGTGCCAGCCCTAGCGGGGCTCGGACTGCCACCCAAGAGACCCAGTACTTC.

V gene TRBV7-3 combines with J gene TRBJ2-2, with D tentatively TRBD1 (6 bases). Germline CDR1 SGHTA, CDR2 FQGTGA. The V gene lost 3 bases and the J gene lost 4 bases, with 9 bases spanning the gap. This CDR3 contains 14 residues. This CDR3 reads CASSLGAGTGELFF. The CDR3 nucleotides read TGTGCCAGCAGCTTGGGGGCAGGCACCGGGGAGCTGTTTTTT.

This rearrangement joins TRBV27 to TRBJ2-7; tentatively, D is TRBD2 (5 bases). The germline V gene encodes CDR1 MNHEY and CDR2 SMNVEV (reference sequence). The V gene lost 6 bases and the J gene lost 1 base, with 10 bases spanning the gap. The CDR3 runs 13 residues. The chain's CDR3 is CASSPRTSYEQYF. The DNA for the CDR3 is TGTGCCAGCAGCCCGAGGACTTCCTACGAGCAGTACTTC.

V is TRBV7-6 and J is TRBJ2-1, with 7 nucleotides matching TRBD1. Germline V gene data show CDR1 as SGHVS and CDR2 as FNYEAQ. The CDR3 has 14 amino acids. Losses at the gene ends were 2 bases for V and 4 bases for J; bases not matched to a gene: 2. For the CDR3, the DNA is TGTGCCAGCAGCTTAAGGGGACAGTACAATGAGCAGTTCTTC. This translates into CASSLRGQYNEQFF.

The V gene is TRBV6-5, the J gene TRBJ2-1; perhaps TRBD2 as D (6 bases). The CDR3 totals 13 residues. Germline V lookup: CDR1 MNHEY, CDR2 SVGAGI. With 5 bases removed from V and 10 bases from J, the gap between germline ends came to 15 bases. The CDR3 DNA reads TGTGCCAGCAGTAAGGGACTTTCGGGGGAGCAGTTCTTC. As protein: CASSKGLSGEQFF.

The CDR3 DNA reads as TGTGCCAGCAGACCGACAGGGAGCTATGGCTACACCTTC. The encoded protein is CASRPTGSYGYTF. This chain joins TRBV5-4 and TRBJ1-2, with 7 bases aligning to TRBD1. The germline V gene has CDR1 SGHNT and CDR2 YYREEE (reference sequence). The CDR3 runs to 13 residues. V was pared by 5 bases and J by 4 bases, with 5 bases of the junction left unmatched.

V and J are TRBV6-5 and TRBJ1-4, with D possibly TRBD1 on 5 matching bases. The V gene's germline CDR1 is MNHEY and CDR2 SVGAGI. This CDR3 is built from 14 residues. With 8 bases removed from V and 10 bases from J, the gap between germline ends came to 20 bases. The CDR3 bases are TGTGCCAGCCGCGAGGGACGGGAGAGAGGAAAACTGTTTTTT. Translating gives CASREGRERGKLFF.

CDR3 bases: TGTGCCAGCAGCGGAAAAGGACAAGAGTTCGAAGCTTTCTTT. Translation: CASSGKGQEFEAFF. The genes are TRBV9 and TRBJ1-1, with D possibly TRBD1 on 5 matching bases. V was trimmed by 3 bases and J by 8 bases, leaving 17 bases between them. The CDR3 is made up of 14 amino acids. CDR1 is SGDLS and CDR2 is YYNGEE in the germline V gene.

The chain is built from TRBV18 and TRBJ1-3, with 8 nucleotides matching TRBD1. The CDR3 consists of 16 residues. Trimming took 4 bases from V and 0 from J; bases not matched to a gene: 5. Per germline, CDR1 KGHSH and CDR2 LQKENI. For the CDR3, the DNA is TGTGCCAGCTCACTAGGGACAGGCCGCTCTGGAAACACCATATATTTT. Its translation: CASSLGTGRSGNTIYF. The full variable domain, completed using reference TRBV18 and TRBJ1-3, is NAGVMQNPRHLVRRRGQEARLRCSPMKGHSHVYWYRQLPEEGLKFMVYLQKENIIDESGMPKERFSAEFPKEGPSILRIQQVVRGDSAAYFCASSLGTGRSGNTIYFGEGSWLTVV.